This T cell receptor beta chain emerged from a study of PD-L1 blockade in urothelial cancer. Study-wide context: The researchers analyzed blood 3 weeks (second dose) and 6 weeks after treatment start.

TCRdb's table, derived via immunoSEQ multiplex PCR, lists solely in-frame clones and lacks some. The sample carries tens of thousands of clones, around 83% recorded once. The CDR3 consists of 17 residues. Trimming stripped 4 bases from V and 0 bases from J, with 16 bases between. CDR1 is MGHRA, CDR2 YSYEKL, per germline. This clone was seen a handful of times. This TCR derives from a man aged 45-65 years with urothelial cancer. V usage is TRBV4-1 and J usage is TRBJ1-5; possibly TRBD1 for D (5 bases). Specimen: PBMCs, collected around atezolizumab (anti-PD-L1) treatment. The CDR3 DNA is TGCGCCAGCAGCCCGTATGGGACGGACTATAGCAATCAGCCCCAGCATTTT. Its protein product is CASSPYGTDYSNQPQHF.